This T cell receptor (beta chain) was sequenced for a study of identical twins. This clonotype has a count of ten or more. CDR3 length equals 15 residues. Germline V lookup: CDR1 DFQATT, CDR2 SNEGSKA (reference sequence). Trimming at V came to 5 bases and at J to 2 bases, leaving 7 bases not matched to a gene. TCRdb analysed the 5' RACE reads with MiXCR anew, one entry per CDR3 protein. Of 130,000 to 150,000 distinct CDR3 sequences in the sample, around 3.5% were seen once. Sequences were obtained from memory T cells sorted from blood. V is TRBV20-1 and J is TRBJ2-3; TRBD2 matches 10 bases. The sequence was collected from a man younger than 30 in good health. The CDR3 coding sequence is TGCAGTGCTGGAAAAGCGGGAGGGATCACAGATACGCAGTATTTT. Protein product: CSAGKAGGITDTQYF.